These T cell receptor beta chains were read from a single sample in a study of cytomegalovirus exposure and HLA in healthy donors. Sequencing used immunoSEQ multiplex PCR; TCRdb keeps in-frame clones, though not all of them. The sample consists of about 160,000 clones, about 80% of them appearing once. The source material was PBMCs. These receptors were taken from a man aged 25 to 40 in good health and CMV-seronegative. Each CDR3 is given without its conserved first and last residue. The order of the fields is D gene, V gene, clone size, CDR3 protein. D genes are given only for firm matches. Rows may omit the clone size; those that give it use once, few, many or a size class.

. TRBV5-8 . ASSLGGVLNYGYT
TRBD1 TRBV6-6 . ASSWTGIENTIY
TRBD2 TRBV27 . ASRPSGNSYNEQF
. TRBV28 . ASSPQGSGANVLT
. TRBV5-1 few ASSLDRNSGANVLT
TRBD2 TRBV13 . ASSPTSGSRYEQF
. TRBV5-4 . ASSFRLGHEQY
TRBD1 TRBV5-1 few ASSPGTGTGQPQH
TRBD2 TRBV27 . ASSFVPAGPRY
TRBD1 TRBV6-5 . ASSYGTGTNTGELF
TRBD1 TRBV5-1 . ASSARGQGTGGYT
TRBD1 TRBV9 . ASSAQDRGHTQY
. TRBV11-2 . ASSLGAAASNQPQH
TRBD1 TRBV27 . ASRPRGGPTYEQY
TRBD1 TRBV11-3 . ASSSTGGETEAF
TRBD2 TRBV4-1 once ASSQEGLAGHTGELF
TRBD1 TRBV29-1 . SVAGTGNYEQY
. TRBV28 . ASSFGTGFEGDEQF
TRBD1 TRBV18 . ASSGGTGDNSPLH
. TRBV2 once ASAQGPNSPLH
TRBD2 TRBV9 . ASSVALEGRENYNEQF
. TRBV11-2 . ASSLGLYGYT
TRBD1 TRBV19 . ASSIRGQVTDTQY
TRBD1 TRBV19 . ASSIGPGGNTEAF
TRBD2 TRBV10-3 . AISGGLAGGLSYNEQF
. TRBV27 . ASSLYNGGANTEAF
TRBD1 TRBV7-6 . ASSLTPGGSIRELF
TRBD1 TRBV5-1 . ASSGTVKSYEQY
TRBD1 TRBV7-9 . ASSFGTALF
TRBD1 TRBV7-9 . ASSLRQGGYEQY
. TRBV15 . ATNHRRGAFSPLH
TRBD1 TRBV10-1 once ASSADRLHYEQY
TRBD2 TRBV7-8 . ASSLRTERGGEQF
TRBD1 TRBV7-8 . ASRPGTGATYEQY
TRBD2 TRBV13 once ASSSMPSGSGNTQY
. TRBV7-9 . SSNPQVPRGTEAF
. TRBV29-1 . SVGRRQNTEAF
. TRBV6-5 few ASSYGQGHQPQH
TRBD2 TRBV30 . AWSVEGGRGLETQY
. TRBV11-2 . ASSSGGKPLSQGGYT
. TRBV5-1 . ASSLTRPEF
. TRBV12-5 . ASGLVPPFGNIPPGGGELF
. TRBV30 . AWSVLTYNEQF
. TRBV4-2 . ASSSGSEQY
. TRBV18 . ASSPGGAGIHEQY
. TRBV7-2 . ASSPRLSGNQPQH
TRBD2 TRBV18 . ASSASSGGPETQY
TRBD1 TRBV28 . ASSNRGEMNTEAF
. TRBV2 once ASSRQAPYEQY
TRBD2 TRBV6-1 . ASSEIGREGRRETQY
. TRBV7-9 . ASRSIARDEQY
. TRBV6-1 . ASSPLDYGYT